This TCR beta chain was identified during a study of T cell repertoires in cytomegalovirus infection. About the study: Based on public TCR beta signatures, there were indications of CMV infection and of a matching HLA type. Study results and caveats: The study found HLA-C-restricted CMV-specific TCR beta clonotypes dominating the ex vivo response. Based on cumulative public TCR beta family frequency, carriers of CMV plus the relevant HLA were identified.

J was trimmed by 4 bases and V by 6 bases; bases with no gene match: 7. The CDR3 length is 13 residues. Germline V gene lookup returns CDR1 DFQATT and CDR2 SNEGSKA (reference sequence). In its sample, this clonotype was seen a few times. Its cognate antigen is unknown. TCRdb re-called the reads through MiXCR, storing one row per CDR3 protein. In the table there are 300,000 to 400,000 distinct CDR3 sequences, 15% to 20% of which are singletons. The sequencing input was PBMCs. This TCR was sampled from a human donor in good health (CMV status not recorded). Some clones in this sample may be carry-over from other donors' samples. The J gene is TRBJ2-3, the V gene TRBV20-1, with 7 bases lining up with TRBD2. CDR3 in amino acids: CSAPGLTSDTQYF. The DNA for the CDR3 is TGCAGTGCACCGGGACTAACGTCAGATACGCAGTATTTT.